Listed here is a single TCR beta chain. CDR3 length: 17 residues. Germline loops: CDR1 SNHLY, CDR2 FYNNEI. V lost 8 bases to trimming and J lost 0 bases; unmatched junction nucleotides: 12. This specimen comes from a study of blood T cell repertoires in COVID-19. Study background: PBMCs, B-cell-depleted T cells, or T cells provided the cDNA or gDNA that made up the material.

Study processing details: Amplification with reference gene primers provided the estimates of nucleated cell counts. Sequencing used immunoSEQ multiplex PCR; TCRdb keeps in-frame clones, though not all of them. D and trimming were read from the DNA, whereas the V and J calls and clone size are those reported in that table. The sample carries 150,000 to 200,000 clones, roughly 85% recorded once. This chain links TRBV2 with TRBJ2-7; 11 bases agree with TRBD1. Sequencing was carried out using PBMCs or T cells enriched from blood (not recorded which). The origin of this receptor is a woman aged 18-29 years who had recovered from COVID-19. The CDR3 DNA sequence: TGTGCCAGCCACCGGGACAGGGGGAAATTAAGCTCCTACGAGCAGTACTTC. It is translated as CASHRDRGKLSSYEQYF.